The 14 T cell receptor beta chains presented below share a single source sample, sequenced in a study of T-cell memory formation after mild COVID-19. TCRdb processed the 5' RACE reads anew with MiXCR; each CDR3 protein has one entry. This sample has about 210,000 distinct CDR3 sequences; around 26% occur once, and the top ten carry approximately 10%. The sequenced sample was PBMCs or a T cell subset sorted from them (not recorded which). Every receptor here comes from an adult woman who had mild COVID-19 (a few samples of this study predate the infection). Cell type and time point are not known.

The chain uses TRBV12-3 or TRBV12-4 and TRBJ2-7; 10 nucleotides match TRBD2. J lost 5 bases, V lost 5 bases, and 9 bases had no gene match. The CDR3 extends over 15 amino acids. CDR3 amino acids: CASSGLAGEGHEQYF. For the CDR3, the DNA is TGTGCCAGCAGTGGGCTAGCGGGAGAAGGCCACGAGCAGTACTTC.

This clonotype has more than one count but fewer than ten. The chain uses TRBV7-2 and TRBJ1-1; D is undetermined. The CDR3 totals 12 residues. Per germline, CDR1 SGHTA and CDR2 FQGNSA. Trimming pared 2 bases from V and 9 bases from J, leaving 10 bases between. CDR3: CASSLFGRKAFF. DNA for the CDR3: TGTGCCAGCAGCTTATTTGGAAGAAAAGCTTTCTTT.

This clonotype was counted only a few times. The chain carries TRBV15 and TRBJ1-2; 9 positions match TRBD1. The V gene's germline CDR1 is LNHNV and CDR2 YYDKDF (reference sequence). The CDR3 totals 14 residues. Unmatched junction bases numbered 10, after V lost 6 bases and J lost 8 bases. The CDR3, as DNA: TGTGCCACCAGATCGACAGGGGGTAGATACGGCTACACCTTC. As protein: CATRSTGGRYGYTF.

This clonotype has just a few counts. The chain links TRBV7-6 to TRBJ1-6; 9 bases align to TRBD1. Per the germline V gene, CDR1 is SGHVS and CDR2 is FNYEAQ. V shed 5 bases, J shed 8 bases, and the junction held 10 bases outside the gene matches. The CDR3 totals 16 residues. CDR3 sequence (DNA): TGTGCCAGCAGCCCCTATGGGGGACAGGGCGATTCACCCCTCCACTTT. Protein product: CASSPYGGQGDSPLHF.

The rearrangement uses TRBV18 and TRBJ2-2; D is perhaps TRBD1 (6 bases). The CDR3 is 13 residues long. Germline loops: CDR1 KGHSH, CDR2 LQKENI. V lost 3 bases and J 5 bases, leaving 7 bases between the germline ends. Here the CDR3 reads CASSPGTTGELFF. CDR3 DNA: TGTGCCAGCTCACCCGGGACAACCGGGGAGCTGTTTTTT.

This clonotype showed up many times. The CDR3 coding sequence is TGTGCCAGCAGCCGCGCGGGACAGGGTAATCAGCCCCAGCATTTT. This translates into CASSRAGQGNQPQHF. The V call is TRBV7-9, the J call TRBJ1-5; TRBD1 matches 9 bases. V lost 5 bases to trimming and J lost 4 bases; unmatched junction nucleotides: 6. Germline V gene lookup returns CDR1 SEHNR and CDR2 FQNEAQ (reference sequence). CDR3 size: 15 residues.

This clonotype was observed a handful of times. The chain is built from TRBV7-8 and TRBJ2-7, with unresolved D. The V end lost 0 bases, the J end lost 0 bases, and 18 bases lay between the germline ends. The CDR3 is 18 amino acids. The V gene's germline CDR1 is SGHVS and CDR2 FQNEAQ. CDR3 sequence reads: CASSLAPSRVGFSYEQYF. The CDR3 bases are TGTGCCAGCAGCTTAGCCCCCTCTCGGGTGGGGTTCTCCTACGAGCAGTACTTC.

This clonotype was picked up a small number of times. The chain couples TRBV30 to TRBJ2-1, with D possibly matching TRBD2 (6 bases). CDR1 is GTSNPN and CDR2 is SVGIG in the germline V gene (reference sequence). Trimming left V 1 base short and J 3 bases short, with 22 bases between. The CDR3 contains 18 residues. The CDR3 DNA reads as TGTGCCTGGAGTGGAGACCTCTCGGGGGATTTCGACTACAATGAGCAGTTCTTC. Residues: CAWSGDLSGDFDYNEQFF.

The chain has TRBV9 and TRBJ2-3; 7 nucleotides match TRBD2. The CDR3 totals 18 residues. Germline V gives CDR1 SGDLS, CDR2 YYNGEE. J lost 3 bases, V lost 3 bases, and 16 bases had no gene match. CDR3 in amino acids: CASSATPRLVGGTDTQYF. The CDR3 DNA reads as TGTGCCAGCAGCGCAACCCCCCGACTAGTGGGGGGGACAGATACGCAGTATTTT.

This clonotype was seen only a few times. This chain connects TRBV30 to TRBJ2-5, with D perhaps being TRBD1 or TRBD2 (5 bases each). Germline lookup yields CDR1 GTSNPN and CDR2 SVGIG (reference sequence). V lost 3 bases and J 3 bases, leaving 11 bases between the germline ends. There are 13 residues in the CDR3. The CDR3, as DNA: TGTGCCTGGAGGCCCTGGGGGAAAGAGACCCAGTACTTC. Translating gives CAWRPWGKETQYF.

This clonotype was counted a few times. V gene TRBV19 combines with J gene TRBJ2-5; 7 bases agree with TRBD1. Per germline, CDR1 LNHDA and CDR2 SQIVND (reference sequence). V gave up 3 bases and J gave up 7 bases; unmatched junction bases: 8. The CDR3 consists of 14 residues. CDR3 in DNA: TGTGCCAGTAGTATGGTGCCGAGACAGGGGACCCAGTACTTC. Protein sequence: CASSMVPRQGTQYF.

V is TRBV29-1 and J is TRBJ2-7; 10 positions match TRBD1. This CDR3 has 14 residues. V was pared by 5 bases and J by 0 bases, with 4 bases of the junction left unmatched. Germline loops: CDR1 SQVTM, CDR2 ANQGSEA. Here the CDR3 reads CSVRGQGDSYEQYF. As DNA, the CDR3 is TGCAGCGTTCGTGGACAGGGGGACTCCTACGAGCAGTACTTC.

This clonotype was observed at least ten times. The V gene is TRBV5-1, the J gene TRBJ2-1; 10 positions agree with TRBD2. The CDR3 consists of 14 residues. The germline CDR1 and CDR2 sequences are SGHRS and YFSETQ. Trimming took 5 bases from V and 8 from J; bases not matched to a gene: 7. The CDR3 here is CASRSDSGGYEQFF. The CDR3, as DNA: TGCGCCAGCAGATCAGATAGCGGGGGGTATGAGCAGTTCTTC.

This clonotype appeared a single time. The gene calls are TRBV9 and TRBJ2-3; D unclear. The length of the CDR3 is 16 residues. Trimming removed 4 bases from V and 2 bases from J, with 17 bases in between. Germline assignment: CDR1 SGDLS and CDR2 YYNGEE. This CDR3 reads CASSHQSRFVTDTQYF. CDR3 DNA: TGTGCCAGCAGCCACCAATCTCGTTTCGTCACAGATACGCAGTATTTT. Supplemented by reference TRBV9 and TRBJ2-3, the full variable domain reads DSGVTQTPKHLITATGQRVTLRCSPRSGDLSVYWYQQSLDQGLQFLIQYYNGEERAKGNILERFSAQQFPDLHSELNLSSLELGDSALYFCASSHQSRFVTDTQYFGPGTRLTVL.